This TCR beta chain was found in a study of cytomegalovirus exposure and HLA in healthy donors. Study-level points and caveats: 87-base-pair reads could not separate some V segments, including TRBV6-2 and TRBV6-3. Most TCR sequences were seen very rarely across donors, but some public TCRs occurred in many. Reported results showed that the classifier diagnosed cytomegalovirus status with high specificity and sensitivity.

This CDR3 is 12 amino acids long. Germline values: CDR1 LGHNA, CDR2 YNFKEQ. V lost 2 bases to trimming and J lost 7 bases; unmatched junction nucleotides: 2. On this clone itself: Its antigen is unidentified.

Primers for the PCR totalled 60 Vbeta and 13 Jbeta. TCRdb's copy holds only in-frame clones and misses some; the assay was immunoSEQ multiplex PCR. The sample includes 170,000 or so clones, about 80% of them seen just once. Sequenced input: PBMCs. This clonotype was sampled from a man aged 25-40 years in good health and CMV-seropositive. V gene TRBV4-2 combines with J gene TRBJ2-7, with TRBD1 identical over 7 bases. CDR3 coding DNA: TGTGCCAGCAGCCAATACAGGGGTGAGCAGTACTTC. Its translation is CASSQYRGEQYF.